The T cell receptor beta chain under discussion was sequenced for a study of shared clonotypes between healthy human individuals. The overall study: CD4 naive and memory got three plates each, CD8 naive two, CD8 memory one.

Trimming cost V 1 base and J 6 bases, with 6 bases left between them. In germline, CDR1 is SEHNR, CDR2 FQNEAQ (reference sequence). This CDR3 spans 13 amino acids. Using immunoSEQ multiplex PCR, the repertoire was profiled, and TCRdb retains in-frame clones only, with some absent. The top ten clones hold around 0.38% of a sample with 1,500,000 or so clones, approximately 98.5% of them seen once. The V gene is TRBV7-9, the J gene TRBJ2-2; D gene ambiguous. The sequencing input was naive CD4+ T cells sorted from blood. As for subset: CD45RA+ positively selected. The clonotype was recovered from a young man in good health. CDR3: CASSLEGPGELFF. The CDR3 DNA reads TGTGCCAGCAGCTTAGAGGGCCCCGGGGAGCTGTTTTTT.